Detailed here is one T cell receptor (beta chain). Different DNA sequences within this sample yield the same CDR3. Assay: immunoSEQ multiplex PCR; the TCRdb copy retains only in-frame clones and omits some. The sample yields roughly 120,000 clones, 88% seen once. The germline CDR1 and CDR2 sequences are GTSNPN and SVGIG (reference sequence). V lost 3 bases to trimming and J lost 4 bases; unmatched junction nucleotides: 7. CDR3 length: 14 amino acids. The data originate from a study of identifying expanded T cells in peripheral blood. The V and J genes are TRBV30 and TRBJ2-3, with 7 positions matching TRBD1. The TCR originated in a person aged 18-69 years in good health. Source material: blood. Here the CDR3 reads CAWRWRGGPDTQYF. The CDR3 nucleotides read TGTGCCTGGAGATGGCGAGGGGGCCCAGATACGCAGTATTTT.